The present TCR beta chain was sequenced within a study of CD4+ T cells in melanoma (dated 2022 in TCRdb). Study-level background: Neoantigen-specific CD4+ T cells in human melanoma were investigated in the study.

Receptor amplification or capture employed the immunoSEQ multiplex PCR assay. TCRdb limited this immuneACCESS table to in-frame rearrangements with V and J called. A share of clones is missing; checked studies link under half to unresolved V genes, and the rest is unexplained. For this sample there are 13,000 to 15,000 clones; 75% to 90% appear just once. The ten largest account for 5.5% to 6.5% of the sample. Via the germline V gene, CDR1 is ENHRY and CDR2 SYGVKD. CDR3 length: 11 amino acids, cysteine to phenylalanine. Kept here is only the CDR3 DNA, which spans 33 bases and is read in frame from base 1. Cut back by 10 bases and 6 bases, the V and J ends lie 9 bases apart. The donors were people with melanoma. To note about this clone: This clone's antigen is unknown. The record has no base qualities; no much larger clone is one base away.

Broader findings and caveats from the paper: Neoantigen-specific CD4+ T cells in melanoma were reported to have a range of differentiation states. The report described a correlation between neoantigen-specific CD4+ T cells and the function of CD8+ T cells, macrophages and B cells.

The sequence derives from a human donor with melanoma. The chain is made from TRBV10-3 and TRBJ2-2; the D gene identity is not certain. The sample was cells from a culture (not recorded whether cultured in vitro). The CDR3: CASRGPGELFF. The nucleotides read TGTGCCAGTCGTGGGCCCGGGGAGCTGTTTTTT.